These T cell receptor beta chains were read from a single sample in a study of T cell responses to AZD1222 COVID-19 vaccine. The method was immunoSEQ multiplex PCR; TCRdb's version includes in-frame clones alone and lacks a portion of them. Among 100,000 or so clones listed, 85% to 90% were seen once. The sequences come from peripheral blood, collected on day 0 of AZD1222 vaccination. The receptors were gathered from an adult in good health. Both conserved end residues are part of each CDR3. D genes are given only for firm matches. Some rows have no size entry. The others give once, few or many, or a class for an expanded clone.

j_call | v_call | clone_size | d_call | cdr3_aa | cdr3_nt
TRBJ1-6 | TRBV6-6 | . | . | CASTLDRLGSPLHF | TGTGCCAGCACCTTAGACAGACTGGGATCACCCCTCCACTTT
TRBJ2-7 | TRBV5-1 | few | TRBD1 | CASSLNRPGQAYEQYF | TGCGCCAGCAGCTTAAACCGACCGGGACAGGCCTACGAGCAGTACTTC
TRBJ1-1 | TRBV18 | . | . | CATLRGVNTEAFF | TGTGCCACCTTAAGGGGGGTGAACACTGAAGCTTTCTTT
TRBJ2-2 | TRBV7-8 | . | TRBD2 | CASSSEGLLNTGELFF | TGTGCCAGCAGCTCGGAGGGACTATTGAACACCGGGGAGCTGTTTTTT
TRBJ1-1 | TRBV7-2 | . | . | CASGKTGNTEAFF | TGTGCCAGCGGAAAAACAGGGAACACTGAAGCTTTCTTT
TRBJ2-5 | TRBV6-2/TRBV6-3 | large | TRBD2 | CASSYAVTSGRQETQYF | TGTGCCAGCAGTTACGCTGTGACTAGCGGGAGGCAAGAGACCCAGTACTTC
TRBJ2-3 | TRBV5-1 | . | . | CASSLMPGAFDTQYF | TGCGCCAGCAGCTTGATGCCAGGGGCTTTTGATACGCAGTATTTT
TRBJ2-2 | TRBV10-3 | few | . | CAITPGPRRTGELFF | TGTGCCATCACACCGGGACCCCGGCGCACCGGGGAGCTGTTTTTT
TRBJ2-1 | TRBV5-1 | . | . | CASSLAGFGTLEQFF | TGCGCCAGCAGCTTGGCCGGTTTCGGGACTTTGGAGCAGTTCTTC
TRBJ2-7 | TRBV2 | once | . | CASIAYSGEEAYEQYF | TGTGCCAGCATCGCGTACTCGGGTGAGGAAGCCTACGAGCAGTACTTC
TRBJ2-1 | TRBV2 | . | . | CASKSGSSYNEQFF | TGTGCCAGCAAGTCTGGCAGCTCCTACAATGAGCAGTTCTTC
TRBJ2-5 | TRBV18 | . | . | CASSPLEGETQYF | TGTGCCAGCTCACCATTGGAAGGAGAGACCCAGTACTTC
TRBJ2-5 | TRBV9 | . | TRBD2 | CASSVTSGGAETQYF | TGTGCCAGCAGCGTAACTAGCGGGGGGGCGGAGACCCAGTACTTC
TRBJ1-2 | TRBV7-9 | . | TRBD1 | CASSRTGQFVYGYTF | TGTGCCAGCAGCCGGACAGGGCAATTTGTCTATGGCTACACCTTC
TRBJ2-7 | TRBV7-2 | . | . | CASRPQSGLYEQYF | TGTGCCAGCAGGCCACAAAGCGGGCTGTACGAGCAGTACTTC
TRBJ1-5 | TRBV10-3 | . | . | CAISEAADSNQPQHF | TGTGCCATCAGTGAGGCTGCAGATAGCAATCAGCCCCAGCATTTT
TRBJ2-5 | TRBV9 | once | TRBD1 | CASSIQTGAQETQYF | TGTGCCAGCAGCATACAGACAGGGGCACAAGAGACCCAGTACTTC
TRBJ1-3 | TRBV6-2/TRBV6-3 | few | . | CASSYRATSGNTIYF | TGTGCCAGCAGTTACAGAGCGACCTCTGGAAACACCATATATTTT
TRBJ2-1 | TRBV7-2 | . | TRBD2 | CASSFRLAGGHWDEQFF | TGTGCCAGCAGCTTCCGACTAGCGGGAGGCCACTGGGATGAGCAGTTCTTC